This record looks at one TCR beta chain sequence and its context. Antigen: not known. The data belong to a study of Ad26.COV2.S vaccination and SARS-CoV-2 variants. Overall study findings and caveats: Similar non-spike TCR breadth was seen in vaccine and placebo recipients. Placebo recipients had lower spike-specific TCR breadth than vaccine recipients.

The method was immunoSEQ multiplex PCR; TCRdb's version includes in-frame clones alone and lacks a portion of them. The sample carries 180,000 or so clones, roughly 87% recorded once. V dropped 4 bases and J dropped 1; count of bases not matched to a gene: 18. Germline lookup yields CDR1 SGHRS and CDR2 YFSETQ. This CDR3 region has 20 residues. The V gene is TRBV5-1, the J gene TRBJ2-7, with 12 bases lining up with TRBD1. The TCR originated in a human donor who had recovered from COVID-19. Sequencing was performed on peripheral blood, taken after recovery from COVID-19. The CDR3 bases are TGCGCCAGCAGCCCACTATCTTTCCGGGACAGGGGGCGCGTGTCCTACGAGCAGTACTTC. It is translated as CASSPLSFRDRGRVSYEQYF.